Below, 10 T cell receptor beta chains from the same sample are listed, as sequenced in a study of tumor-infiltrating lymphocytes in primary liver carcinoma (dated by TCRdb to between 2016 and 2019). Total RNA and DNA were co-extracted from roughly 18-30 mg of bulk tissue with the AllPrep DNA/RNA mini kit, without cell sorting. Sequenced on an Illumina HiSeq 2500. Starting from approximately 500 ng total RNA, TCRbeta-specific cDNA was produced by reverse transcription with a constant-region primer and ProtoScript II reverse transcriptase. The TCRbeta libraries were prepared through three rounds of nested multiplex PCR following a slightly modified ARM-PCR procedure. Each of the first two PCR rounds ran for nine to ten cycles and used multiplex TRBV1-TRBV30 forward primers together with a Cbeta reverse primer. In-frame beta chains were kept once TCRdb had trimmed the public reads at Q25 with fastp and called clones with MiXCR. Each record represents a unique CDR3 protein, reported with the most common genes and DNA among its rows. For this sample the table gives roughly 120,000 distinct CDR3 sequences, of which roughly 70% were detected only once. The top ten clones comprise 8.1% of the sample.

Sample: tumor-adjacent normal liver tissue. The receptors stem from a woman aged 60-70 years with primary liver carcinoma and hepatitis B virus infection.

Of note for this clonotype: This may be a read error: a much more frequent sequence differs by one nucleotide. The rearrangement uses TRBV7-9 and TRBJ2-3, with 7 bases that match TRBD1. CDR1 is SEHNR and CDR2 is FQNEAQ in the germline V gene (reference sequence). CDR3 length: 16 residues. The CDR3 coding sequence is TGTGCCAACAGCTCCACCCGGGACAGTAGCACAGATACGCAGTATTTT. Its translation is CANSSTRDSSTDTQYF.

As to this clonotype: A much larger clone differs by one base, so this may be a read error. V usage is TRBV5-6 and J usage is TRBJ1-1, with D unresolved. Germline V gene sequence: CDR1 SGHDT, CDR2 YYEEEE. The CDR3 has 14 residues. In DNA, the CDR3 is TGTGCCGGCAGCTTGCGGGTGGCGTACACTGAAGCTTTCTTT. The encoded protein is CAGSLRVAYTEAFF.

The V gene is TRBV10-3, the J gene TRBJ2-7; 12 bases line up with TRBD2. Per germline, CDR1 ENHRY and CDR2 SYGVKD. The ends lost 7 bases at V and 5 bases at J; junction bases unmatched: 12. The CDR3 is made up of 16 amino acids. CDR3 sequence: CAINTKPRLAGDEQYF. The CDR3 DNA sequence: TGTGCCATCAATACCAAACCGAGACTAGCGGGAGACGAGCAGTACTTC.

As to this clonotype: The missing conserved phenylalanine or tryptophan at the end of this CDR3 makes a read error likely. V and J are TRBV14 and TRBJ2-1; D gene uncertain. This CDR3 is built from 15 residues. Germline V gene lookup returns CDR1 SGHDN and CDR2 FVKESK. The CDR3 protein is CASGQEAHWDNEQFL. The DNA of the CDR3 is TGTGCCAGCGGCCAAGAGGCCCACTGGGACAATGAGCAGTTCTTA.

In the case of this clonotype: This may come from a read error, since a much larger clone is one base off. The genes are TRBV28 and TRBJ1-5, with a tentative D call TRBD1 (5 bases). The CDR3 has 16 amino acids. Trimming removed 8 bases at V and 3 bases at J, with 20 bases between. Germline CDR1 and CDR2: MDHEN and SYDVKM. The CDR3 protein is CASATWAGLDNQPQHF. CDR3 bases: TGTGCCAGCGCCACTTGGGCGGGGCTCGACAATCAGCCCCAGCATTTT.

The table lists this clonotype with a few counts. A much more abundant neighbour one base away suggests this may be a read error. This chain connects TRBV7-9 to TRBJ2-7, with D maybe TRBD1 (6 bases). Trimming took 5 bases from V and 3 from J, leaving 14 bases between them. The CDR3 extends over 14 amino acids. Germline V gene lookup returns CDR1 SEHNR and CDR2 FQNEAQ (reference sequence). The CDR3 sequence: CASSLQGRLYEQYF. In DNA, the CDR3 is TGTGCCAGCAGCCTACAGGGTAGACTCTACGAGCAGTACTTC.

The rearrangement links TRBV5-4 to TRBJ2-5; possible D gene TRBD2, 5 bases. CDR1 is SGHNT and CDR2 is YYREEE in the germline V gene (reference sequence). The ends were cut back, 3 bases at V and 0 bases at J, with 15 bases in the middle. This CDR3 comprises 16 residues. The CDR3 DNA follows: TGTGCCAGCAGCTCGGCCGAGTCGGACTACCAAGAGACCCAGTACTTC. Its protein product is CASSSAESDYQETQYF.

This rearrangement joins TRBV11-2 to TRBJ2-1; a possible D gene is TRBD2 (6 bases). Germline V CDR1 and CDR2: SGHAT, FQNNGV. This CDR3 has 14 residues. With 8 bases removed from V and 14 bases from J, the gap between germline ends came to 25 bases. CDR3 nucleotides: TGTGCCAGCGGCCCGGACTCGAGGTATAGGGAGGAGTTCTTC. It specifies CASGPDSRYREEFF.

Details on this clonotype: Germline is not matched at one junction end, which may reflect a read error. V usage is TRBV29-1 and J usage is TRBJ2-7, with 9 bases identical to TRBD1. In germline, CDR1 is SQVTM, CDR2 ANQGSEA. CDR3 size: 14 residues. Here the CDR3 reads CSVDTTGGPYEQYF. Written as DNA, the CDR3 is TGCAGTGTTGACACGACAGGGGGTCCCTACGAGCAGTACTTC.

As concerns this clonotype: At one boundary the junction diverges from the germline segment, which might be a read error. The CDR3 DNA is TGTGCCAGCAGCGAAGGTGTGTGGGGTACGCAGTGTTTT. As protein: CASSEGVWGTQCF. The V call is TRBV6-1, the J call TRBJ2-3; D is unresolved. The CDR3 runs to 13 residues. Germline V CDR1 and CDR2: MNHNS, SASEGT.